This T cell receptor beta chain was sequenced during a study of human T cells and chemical hapten exposure. TCRdb re-derived calls from the RACE reads in MiXCR, one entry per CDR3 protein. The sample contains hundreds of thousands of distinct CDR3 sequences, over 6% of which appear only once. Looked up from germline, CDR1 is SGHAT and CDR2 is FQNNGV. The CDR3 is made up of 18 amino acids. V lost 7 bases, J lost 10 bases, and 20 bases stayed unmatched. The time point is: patch test 2, 6 weeks after DPC sensitization. Treatment in this sample: therapeutic diphenylcyclopropenone sensitization with weekly scalp DPC. Staff drew blood before applying each patch test. Ten or more counts support this clonotype.

The source is a woman younger than 30 with alopecia areata. Some clones in this sample may be carry-over from other donors' samples. The chain uses TRBV11-2 and TRBJ2-1; TRBD1 matches 12 bases. The sample was whole blood, taken in connection with sensitization to the hapten diphenylcyclopropenone (DPC). The CDR3 DNA reads as TGTGCCAGCACCTTGAGTGTTATTATCGGGACAGGGGGCGCGGAGCAGTTCTTC. Translated: CASTLSVIIGTGGAEQFF.